This entry lists 16 T cell receptor beta chains sequenced from one sample in a study of T-cell memory formation after mild COVID-19. In TCRdb, the 5' RACE reads were re-called with MiXCR into one record per CDR3 protein. The sample shows some 280,000 distinct CDR3 sequences, 15% to 20% of them seen only once. Material for sequencing was PBMCs or a T cell subset sorted from them (not recorded which). Receptors originate from a man in his late teens or twenties who had mild COVID-19 (a few samples of this study predate the infection). Cell type and time point are not known.

J is TRBJ2-5 and V is TRBV7-3; D is possibly TRBD1 (7 bases). V lost 5 bases and J 2 bases, leaving 18 bases between the germline ends. In germline, CDR1 is SGHTA, CDR2 FQGTGA. The CDR3 runs to 16 residues. This chain's CDR3 is CASSQSGQAGQETQYF. CDR3 sequence (DNA): TGTGCCAGCAGCCAATCCGGACAGGCGGGACAAGAGACCCAGTACTTC.

This clonotype has a handful of counts. The chain couples TRBV15 to TRBJ2-5, with D maybe TRBD2 (5 bases). This CDR3 has 14 amino acids. V gave up 1 base and J gave up 14 bases, with 20 bases separating them. The germline V gene encodes CDR1 LNHNV and CDR2 YYDKDF (reference sequence). In DNA form, the CDR3 reads TGTGCCACCAGCAGAGTCCTAGTGGGAGACCCAACTTACTTC. Its protein product is CATSRVLVGDPTYF.

This clonotype appeared a few times. The J gene is TRBJ2-7, the V gene TRBV4-1; a weak D match, TRBD1 (5 bases). Trimming removed 2 bases from V and 6 bases from J, with 17 bases in between. CDR3 size: 15 residues. Germline V gives CDR1 MGHRA, CDR2 YSYEKL. This chain's CDR3 is CASSQRRGNRREQYF. DNA of the CDR3: TGCGCCAGCAGCCAAAGAAGGGGAAATCGTCGCGAGCAGTACTTC.

This clonotype came up a few times. The rearrangement joins TRBV6-5 to TRBJ2-7; 10 bases agree with TRBD2. Looked up from germline, CDR1 is MNHEY and CDR2 is SVGAGI. CDR3 size: 14 residues. Unmatched junction bases numbered 7, after V lost 6 bases and J lost 5 bases. The CDR3 DNA is TGTGCCAGCAGAGGGGGACTAGCGTTACACGAGCAGTACTTC. It specifies CASRGGLALHEQYF.

Here the CDR3 reads CASSQDPTGTQPQHF. The CDR3 nucleotides read TGCGCCAGCAGCCAAGACCCGACAGGGACACAGCCCCAGCATTTT. This sequence joins TRBV4-3 and TRBJ1-5; 7 bases agree with TRBD1. Trimming took 0 bases from V and 7 from J; bases not matched to a gene: 6. The CDR3 consists of 15 residues. Germline CDR1 LGHNA, CDR2 YSLEER.

About this clonotype itself: One junction end does not reproduce the germline sequence, and a read error may be involved. V is TRBV5-1 and J is TRBJ2-1; the D call may be TRBD1 or TRBD2 (5 bases each). The CDR3 sequence is 16 residues long. In germline, CDR1 is SGHRS, CDR2 YFSETQ. The CDR3 sequence is CASSQRHPRDAHGSNF. The CDR3, as DNA: TGCGCCAGCAGCCAACGACATCCCCGGGACGCTCACGGGTCCAACTTC.

This chain links TRBV20-1 with TRBJ1-1, with D unclear. Germline V gene data show CDR1 as DFQATT and CDR2 as SNEGSKA (reference sequence). V lost 0 bases and J lost 3, with 8 bases in between. CDR3 length: 13 residues. DNA of the CDR3: TGCAGTGCTAGAGATCGTTCAGACACTGAAGCTTTCTTT. Its protein product is CSARDRSDTEAFF.

As DNA, the CDR3 is TGTGCCAGCAGCCCCAGACAGGGGTATGGCTACACCTTC. This codes for CASSPRQGYGYTF. The chain has TRBV4-2 and TRBJ1-2, with TRBD1 matching over 8 bases. Unmatched junction bases numbered 3, after V lost 4 bases and J lost 5 bases. Germline V gene data show CDR1 as LGHNA and CDR2 as YNFKEQ. The CDR3 is 13 residues long.

This clonotype was detected ten times or more. The chain has TRBV5-1 and TRBJ2-7; D call uncertain. The V end was cut by 1 base, the J end by 2 bases, with 10 bases between. The CDR3 is made up of 14 amino acids. Per germline, CDR1 SGHRS and CDR2 YFSETQ. The CDR3 region has the DNA TGCGCCAGCAGCTTGAGGAGTCCCCCCTACGAGCAGTACTTC. Protein sequence: CASSLRSPPYEQYF.

This clonotype was counted only a few times. The chain carries TRBV6-6 and TRBJ2-7; maybe TRBD2 (6 bases). The CDR3 loop spans 12 amino acids. Germline V gene data show CDR1 as MNHNY and CDR2 as SVGAGI (reference sequence). V lost 2 bases to trimming and J lost 7 bases, with 9 bases between them. CDR3 nucleotides: TGTGCCAGCAGTTACACGGGGGTTGAGCAGTACGTC. This translates into CASSYTGVEQYV.

The chain links TRBV9 to TRBJ2-3; D tentatively fits TRBD1 or TRBD2 (5 bases each). This CDR3 is 14 amino acids long. Trimming stripped 4 bases from V and 4 bases from J, with 13 bases between. Germline V gene lookup returns CDR1 SGDLS and CDR2 YYNGEE. CDR3 residues: CASSLGTRADTQYF. For the CDR3, the DNA is TGTGCCAGCAGCCTCGGGACCAGGGCAGATACGCAGTATTTT.

A remark on this clonotype: One junction end does not reproduce the germline sequence, and a read error may be involved. The rearrangement uses TRBV24-1 and TRBJ1-2; D is perhaps TRBD1 (5 bases). The length of the CDR3 is 11 residues. Germline CDR1 reads KGHDR; CDR2 reads SFDVKD. The CDR3 here is CATSDWTFATF. The CDR3 DNA follows: TGTGCCACCAGTGATTGGACATTTGCCACATTC.

The gene calls are TRBV7-9 and TRBJ1-2; 8 bases map to TRBD1. The CDR3 is 13 residues long. Trimming removed 4 bases from V and 3 bases from J; junction bases left unmatched: 1. Germline assignment: CDR1 SEHNR and CDR2 FQNEAQ (reference sequence). The CDR3, as DNA: TGTGCCAGCAGCTCGGACAGGGACTATGGCTACACCTTC. It translates to CASSSDRDYGYTF. The full variable domain, in which reference TRBV7-9 and TRBJ1-2 provide the parts outside the CDR3, is DTGVSQNPRHKITKRGQNVTFRCDPISEHNRLYWYRQTLGQGPEFLTYFQNEAQLEKSRLLSDRFSAERPKGSFSTLEIQRTEQGDSAMYLCASSSDRDYGYTFGSGTRLTVV.

Only a few counts were recorded for this clonotype. The chain employs TRBV6-5 and TRBJ2-3, with 9 bases lining up with TRBD1. Germline assignment: CDR1 MNHEY and CDR2 SVGAGI. V lost 4 bases and J lost 5; bases outside the gene matches: 10. The CDR3 is 16 residues long. The CDR3 loop is CASSSTPGQGQDTQYF. The CDR3 bases are TGTGCCAGCAGTTCCACTCCGGGACAGGGTCAAGATACGCAGTATTTT.

The J gene is TRBJ1-2, the V gene TRBV12-3 or TRBV12-4, with D possibly matching TRBD1 (5 bases). This CDR3 region has 13 residues. Trimming stripped 6 bases from V and 7 bases from J, with 15 bases between. The CDR3, as DNA: TGTGCCAGCAGCCGGGACGGCCGGGGTGGCTACACCTTC. It codes for CASSRDGRGGYTF.

This clonotype came up a few times. The rearrangement uses TRBV13 and TRBJ2-5, with 8 bases matching TRBD1. Germline CDR1 reads PRHDT; CDR2 reads FYEKMQ (reference sequence). The CDR3 contains 12 residues. The junction had 2 bases not matched to a gene; V was cut back by 5 bases and J by 6 bases. The CDR3 region has the DNA TGTGCCAGCAGCGACAGGGGAAAGACCCAGTACTTC. As protein: CASSDRGKTQYF.